This T cell receptor (beta chain) was recovered during a study of T-cell memory formation after mild COVID-19. Study details: TCR clusters mostly belonged to single donors. General observations from the study: Second-wave clones peaking on day 37 lacked confirmed SARS-CoV-2 specificity. Within pre-infection memory, some responding clones were found, suggesting cross-reactive memory joined.

Constant-segment primers served in 5'RACE that generated TCR alpha and TCR beta cDNA libraries bearing sample barcodes and UMIs. TCRdb called the 5' RACE reads again in MiXCR, with one record for every CDR3 protein. The sample shows hundreds of thousands of distinct CDR3 sequences, about 22% of them seen only once. The CDR3 loop spans 15 amino acids. Trimming left V 7 bases short and J 4 bases short, with 17 bases between. Germline V CDR1 and CDR2: MNHEY, SVGEGT. This clonotype was observed a few times. What it binds is unknown. The receptor comes from an adult woman who had mild COVID-19 (a few samples of this study predate the infection). Cell type and time point are not known. Sequencing used PBMCs or a T cell subset sorted from them (not recorded which). V and J are TRBV6-2 or TRBV6-3 and TRBJ2-1; D is possibly TRBD2 (7 bases). The CDR3 sequence: CASTLGAGTYNEQFF. In nucleotides, the CDR3 is TGTGCCAGCACACTCGGAGCGGGGACATACAATGAGCAGTTCTTC.